This T cell receptor beta chain comes out of a study of T cell responses to AZD1222 COVID-19 vaccine (dated by TCRdb to the early 2020s). Notes on the research overall: Because spike-specific TCR depth and breadth did not differ between the two schedules, AZD1222 recipients who got a second dose at roughly 4 weeks were pooled with those who got a second dose at roughly 12 weeks. TCR sequencing covered 233 trial participants: nearly 210 given two doses of AZD1222 and approximately 25 given two doses of MenACWY control vaccine. Trial participants were enrolled by age into subgroups of 18-55, 56-69 and 70-plus years, and about 150, 27 and 61 TCR-sequenced participants, respectively, were included in these subgroups.

The research as a whole found: Because no day 14 peak-response samples were available, repertoires were characterized only after the peak T cell response. Spike-specific TCR breadth and depth rose significantly after two AZD1222 doses compared with day 0 and with MenACWY recipients. In the small 56-69-year group, the increase in depth fell short of significance, most likely because of low power. The whole spike protein was spanned by vaccine-associated CD4 TCRs, and dominant responses were seen in regions 160-218 and 743-854. Conclusions about previously exposed vaccinees were limited because only a handful of AZD1222 recipients were SARS-CoV-2 seropositive at baseline. Most participants were white British and females outnumbered males, and the authors suggested that clonal diversity may have been underestimated. Epitopes outside the regions mutated in the B.1.351 and B.1.1.7 variants were reportedly recognized by nearly half of the unique spike-specific TCRs.

As regards this clone: This clone's antigen is unknown. Per-base quality was not reported, and no clone a single base away is much larger than it.

The sample's time point label, in plain terms: baseline before first vaccination. The vaccinee samples were drawn from two UK trials, COV001 and COV002, one of which was a single-blind randomized controlled phase 2/3 trial testing AZD1222 (ChAdOx1 nCoV-19) in healthy adults. Trial participant PBMC samples were collected at day 0 and day 28 after the second dose for TCRbeta chain sequencing. The CDR3 regions of human TCRbeta chains were analyzed by immunosequencing. The source study handled its data this way. Repertoire TCRs were checked for matches against a reference library of SARS-CoV-2-specific TCRs that had been generated using the MIRA antigen-specificity platform. Breadth meant the fraction of unique TCRs that were SARS-CoV-2-associated, whereas depth meant the fraction of total T cells that were SARS-CoV-2-associated. Using the MIRA data, each spike-specific TCR was assigned both to the spike region to which the TCR was reactive and to a CD4 or CD8 class. Log10-transformed breadth and depth values were compared by one-way ANOVA with Sidak's multiple comparisons tests. This immuneACCESS table, as held by TCRdb, lists in-frame sequences with V and J called but not all clones. Of the missing ones, under half trace to an unresolved V gene in checked studies; the others have no known cause. The D gene and trimming were derived from the DNA, and the V and J assignments and clone size from that table. In all, the sample holds fewer than 200,000 clones, and around 90% of those were seen once. The ten most abundant clones make up more than 0.4% of the sample.

Trimming takes 3 bases off V and 2 bases off J; junction bases not matched to a gene: 3. Including cysteine and phenylalanine, the CDR3 has 15 amino acids. The read is trimmed to its CDR3 DNA, 45 bases read in frame from base 1. In the germline V gene (reference sequence), CDR1 corresponds to DFQATT and CDR2 to SNEGSKA. This specimen consisted of peripheral blood, obtained on day 0 of AZD1222 vaccination. The sequence was obtained from an adult in good health. The receptor chain draws on TRBV20-1 and TRBJ2-1; 11 bases in the middle match TRBD2. The sequence in DNA is TGCAGTGCTAGTTTAGCGGGAGGGACCTACAATGAGCAGTTCTTC. The translation is CSASLAGGTYNEQFF.